The following is a T cell receptor (beta chain) sequence with its context. Antigen specificity is unknown. The data originate from a study of T-cell memory formation after mild COVID-19. Overall study findings and caveats: Confirmation was lacking for SARS-CoV-2 specificity of second-wave clones that peaked on day 37. Shrinking CD4+ clones resided mostly in CM and EM, and CD8+ ones in EMRA.

One entry per CDR3 protein results from TCRdb running MiXCR on the 5' RACE reads. Seen here are about 140,000 distinct CDR3 sequences, roughly 13% observed once, and the top ten hold about 30%. V was pared by 0 bases and J by 2 bases, with 2 bases of the junction left unmatched. CDR1 is SGHDT and CDR2 is YYEEEE in the germline V gene. The CDR3 has 15 amino acids. This sequence originates from an adult woman who had mild COVID-19 (a few samples of this study predate the infection). Cell type and time point are not known. The specimen was PBMCs or a T cell subset sorted from them (not recorded which). The chain joins TRBV5-6 to TRBJ2-3, with TRBD2 matching 8 bases. The CDR3 nucleotides are TGTGCCAGCAGCTTGGTTAGCGGGATCACAGATACGCAGTATTTT. Residues: CASSLVSGITDTQYF.